The rows below give T cell receptor beta chains drawn from one sample of a study of early T cells in non-severe SARS-CoV-2 infection. TCRdb called the 5' RACE reads again in MiXCR, with one record for every CDR3 protein. The table records tens of thousands of distinct CDR3 sequences, under 9% of them present only once. The specimen comprised whole blood, sampled at baseline. Receptor source: an adult who was a healthcare worker with PCR-confirmed SARS-CoV-2 infection or an uninfected control (not recorded which). Each CDR3 is given with its conserved first and last residue. Fields, in order: clone size, V gene, D gene, J gene, CDR3 DNA, CDR3 protein. D genes are given only for firm matches. Clone size is given for some rows only: seen once, a few or many times, or a class if the clone is expanded.

>.|TRBV10-3|TRBD1|TRBJ2-5
TGTGCCATCAGGGGACAGAATGGAGAGACCCAGTACTTC
CAIRGQNGETQYF
>many|TRBV7-9|.|TRBJ2-5
TGTGCCAGCAGCAGTGGAGCCAACCAAGAGACCCAGTACTTC
CASSSGANQETQYF
>many|TRBV5-6|.|TRBJ2-4
TGTGCCAGCAGCCGGGGGCCCAAAAACATTCAGTACTTC
CASSRGPKNIQYF
>.|TRBV5-6|.|TRBJ1-5
TGTGCCAGCAGCTTCGGGACGGACATGTCGCCCCAGCATTTT
CASSFGTDMSPQHF
>.|TRBV6-1|TRBD2|TRBJ2-1
TGTGCCAGCAGTGAAGGGACCCCTCTAGCGGCAATATACAATGAGCAGTTCTTC
CASSEGTPLAAIYNEQFF
>.|TRBV5-4|.|TRBJ2-5
TGTGCCAGCAGCCTCCCTGGGGGGAGTGGCGAGACCCAGTACTTC
CASSLPGGSGETQYF
>few|TRBV7-9|TRBD1|TRBJ1-1
TGTGCCAGCAGCCAGATAACAGGGGAGAACACTGAAGCTTTCTTT
CASSQITGENTEAFF
>many|TRBV5-1|.|TRBJ2-7
TGCGCCAGCAAGAGCCGACTAGACGAGCAGTACTTC
CASKSRLDEQYF
>.|TRBV9|TRBD1|TRBJ1-4
TGTGCCAGCAGCGTAGTGGAAGGGGGCGTTGAAAAACTGTTTTTT
CASSVVEGGVEKLFF
>many|TRBV5-5|.|TRBJ2-7
TGTGCCAGCAGCTTGCATAGATCCGAGCAGTACTTC
CASSLHRSEQYF